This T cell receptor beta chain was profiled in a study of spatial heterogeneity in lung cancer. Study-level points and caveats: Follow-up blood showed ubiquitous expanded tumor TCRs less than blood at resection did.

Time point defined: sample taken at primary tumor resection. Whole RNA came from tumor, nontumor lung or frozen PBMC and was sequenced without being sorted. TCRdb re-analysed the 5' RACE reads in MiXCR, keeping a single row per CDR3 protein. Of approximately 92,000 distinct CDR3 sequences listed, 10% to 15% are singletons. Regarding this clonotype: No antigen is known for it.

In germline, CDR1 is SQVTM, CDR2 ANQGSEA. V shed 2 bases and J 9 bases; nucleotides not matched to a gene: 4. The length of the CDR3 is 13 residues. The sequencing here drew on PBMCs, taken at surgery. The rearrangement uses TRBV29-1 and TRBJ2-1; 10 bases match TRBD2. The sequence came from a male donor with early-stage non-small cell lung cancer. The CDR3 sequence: CSVESLAGAEQFF. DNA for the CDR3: TGCAGCGTTGAATCGCTAGCGGGAGCTGAGCAGTTCTTC.